This T cell receptor beta chain was captured in a study of Tregs in tolerant kidney transplant recipients. Here immunoSEQ multiplex PCR was the method, and the copy in TCRdb shows in-frame clones only, minus some. Among some 21,000 clones, over 70% were seen once, and the ten largest hold roughly 23%. The nonmyeloablative bone marrow transplants came from related graft donors, with transient mixed chimerism. Looked up from germline, CDR1 is MNHEY and CDR2 is SVGAGI. The CDR3 extends over 15 amino acids. V was clipped by 0 bases and J by 4 bases; unmatched bases: 3. The origin of this receptor is a human patient who received a combined kidney and bone marrow transplant. Some T cells may be provided by the graft donor. Specimen: CD8+ T cells from blood (PBMCs), collected 6 months after the transplant. J is TRBJ2-1 and V is TRBV6-5, with TRBD2 identical over 7 bases. CDR3 coding DNA: TGTGCCAGCAGTTACTCCCGGGGGGTTTACAATGAGCAGTTCTTC. This codes for CASSYSRGVYNEQFF.